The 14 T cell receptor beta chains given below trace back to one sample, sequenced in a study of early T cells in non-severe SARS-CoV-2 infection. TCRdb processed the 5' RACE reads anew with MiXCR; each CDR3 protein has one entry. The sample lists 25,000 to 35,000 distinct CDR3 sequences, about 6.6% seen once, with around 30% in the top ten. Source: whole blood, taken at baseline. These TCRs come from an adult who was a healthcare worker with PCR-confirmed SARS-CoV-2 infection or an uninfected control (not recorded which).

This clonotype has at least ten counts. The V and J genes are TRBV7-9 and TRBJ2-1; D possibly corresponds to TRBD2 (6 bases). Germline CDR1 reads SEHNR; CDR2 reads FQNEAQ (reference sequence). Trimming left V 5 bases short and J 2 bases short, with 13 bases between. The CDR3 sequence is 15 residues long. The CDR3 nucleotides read TGTGCCAGCAGCCCCTCTAGCGTCCCCTACAATGAGCAGTTCTTC. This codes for CASSPSSVPYNEQFF.

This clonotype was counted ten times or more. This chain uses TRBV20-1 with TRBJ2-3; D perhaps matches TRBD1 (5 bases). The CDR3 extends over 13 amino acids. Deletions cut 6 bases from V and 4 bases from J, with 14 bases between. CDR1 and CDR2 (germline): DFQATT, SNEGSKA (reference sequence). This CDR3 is CSATPDRADTQYF. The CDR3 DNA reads TGCAGTGCCACCCCCGACAGAGCAGATACGCAGTATTTT.

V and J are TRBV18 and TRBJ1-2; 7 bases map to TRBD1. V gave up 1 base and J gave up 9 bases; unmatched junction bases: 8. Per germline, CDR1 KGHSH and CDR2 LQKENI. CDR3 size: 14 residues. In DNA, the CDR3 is TGTGCCAGCTCACCACGGGAAGGGGGCGAGCGCTACACCTTC. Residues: CASSPREGGERYTF.

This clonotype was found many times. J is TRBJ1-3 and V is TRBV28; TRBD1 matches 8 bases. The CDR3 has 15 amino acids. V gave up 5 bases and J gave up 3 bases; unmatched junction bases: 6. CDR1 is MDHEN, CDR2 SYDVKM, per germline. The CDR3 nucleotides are TGTGCCAGCAGTGATCAGGGGGCCCGTGGAAACACCATATATTTT. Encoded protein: CASSDQGARGNTIYF.

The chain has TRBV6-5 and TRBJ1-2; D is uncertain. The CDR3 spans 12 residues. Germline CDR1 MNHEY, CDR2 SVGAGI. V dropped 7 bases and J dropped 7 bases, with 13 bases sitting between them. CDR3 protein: CASKTEGFGYTF. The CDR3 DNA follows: TGTGCCAGCAAGACGGAAGGGTTTGGCTACACCTTC.

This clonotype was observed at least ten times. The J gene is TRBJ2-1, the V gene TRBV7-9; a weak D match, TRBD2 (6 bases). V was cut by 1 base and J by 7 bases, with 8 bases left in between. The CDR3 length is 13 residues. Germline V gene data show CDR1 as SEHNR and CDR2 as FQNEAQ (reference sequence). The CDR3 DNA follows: TGTGCCAGCAGCTTAGGGCTAGCGAATGAGCAGTTCTTC. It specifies CASSLGLANEQFF.

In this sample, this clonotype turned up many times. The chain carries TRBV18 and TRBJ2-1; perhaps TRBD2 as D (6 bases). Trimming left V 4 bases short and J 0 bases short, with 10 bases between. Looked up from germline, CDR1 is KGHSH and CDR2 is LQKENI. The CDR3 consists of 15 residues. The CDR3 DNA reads TGTGCCAGCTCACGGCCGGGACTCTCCTACAATGAGCAGTTCTTC. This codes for CASSRPGLSYNEQFF.

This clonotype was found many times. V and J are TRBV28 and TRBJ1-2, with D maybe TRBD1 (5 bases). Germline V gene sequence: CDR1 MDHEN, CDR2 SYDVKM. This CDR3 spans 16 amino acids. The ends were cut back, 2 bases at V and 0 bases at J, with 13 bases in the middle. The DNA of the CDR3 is TGTGCCAGCAGTTTACCCGGGGCCACCGCTAACTATGGCTACACCTTC. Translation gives CASSLPGATANYGYTF.

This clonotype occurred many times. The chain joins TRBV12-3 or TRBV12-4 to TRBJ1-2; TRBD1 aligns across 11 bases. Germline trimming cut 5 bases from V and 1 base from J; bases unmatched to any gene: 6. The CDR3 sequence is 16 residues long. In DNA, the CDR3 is TGTGCCAGCAGTCTACGGACAGGGGGCGATAACTATGGCTACACCTTC. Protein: CASSLRTGGDNYGYTF.

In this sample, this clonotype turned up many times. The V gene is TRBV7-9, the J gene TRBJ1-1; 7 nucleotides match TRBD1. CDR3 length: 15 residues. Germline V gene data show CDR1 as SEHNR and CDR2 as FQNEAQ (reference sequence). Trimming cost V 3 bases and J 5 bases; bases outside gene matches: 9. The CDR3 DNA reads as TGTGCCAGCAGCTTCGGTACAGGGGAACAAACTGAAGCTTTCTTT. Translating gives CASSFGTGEQTEAFF.

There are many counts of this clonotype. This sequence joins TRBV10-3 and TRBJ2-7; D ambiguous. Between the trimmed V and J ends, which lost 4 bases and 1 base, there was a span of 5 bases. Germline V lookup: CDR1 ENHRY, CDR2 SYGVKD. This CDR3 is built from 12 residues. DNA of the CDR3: TGTGCCATCAGTGGAGAGTCCTACGAGCAGTACTTC. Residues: CAISGESYEQYF.

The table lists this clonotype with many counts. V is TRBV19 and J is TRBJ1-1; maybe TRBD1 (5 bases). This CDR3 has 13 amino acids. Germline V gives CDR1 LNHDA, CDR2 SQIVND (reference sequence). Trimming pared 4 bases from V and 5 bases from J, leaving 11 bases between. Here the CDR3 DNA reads TGTGCCAGTAGTAGTGGGGGTTGGACTGAAGCTTTCTTT. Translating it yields CASSSGGWTEAFF.

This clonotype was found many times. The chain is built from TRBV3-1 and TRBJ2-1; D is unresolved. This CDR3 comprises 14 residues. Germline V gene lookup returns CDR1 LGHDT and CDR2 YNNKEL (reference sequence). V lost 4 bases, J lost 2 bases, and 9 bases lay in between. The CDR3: CASSLGAAYNEQFF. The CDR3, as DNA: TGTGCCAGCAGCCTTGGTGCGGCCTACAATGAGCAGTTCTTC.

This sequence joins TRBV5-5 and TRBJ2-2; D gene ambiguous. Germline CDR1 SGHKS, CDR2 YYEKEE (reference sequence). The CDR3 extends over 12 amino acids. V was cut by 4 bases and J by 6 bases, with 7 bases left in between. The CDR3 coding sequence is TGTGCCAGCAGCCCCCACCCCGGGGAGCTGTTTTTT. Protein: CASSPHPGELFF.